The source of this T cell receptor (beta chain) is a study of CXCR3-negative and CXCR3-positive naive CD8 T cells. Study context: Some 140 million TRB reads were obtained in total, which works out to about 1.5 +/- 0.3 million per library.

General study points: Naive cells positive for CXCR3 carried more hydrophobic TRB CDR3s than CXCR3-negative ones. For memory CD8+ cells diversity was much lower, but both naive subsets had comparably high diversity.

A CD45RO-CCR7+CD27+CD95- phenotype identified naive CD8+ T cells. On this clonotype itself: Antigen unknown.

The CDR3 has 19 residues. UMI-tagged TRB cDNA libraries were built via 5' RACE. TCRdb reprocessed the 5' RACE reads and keeps a single row for each CDR3 protein, giving no DNA. Found here are roughly 56,000 distinct CDR3 sequences; the top ten clones hold 0.35% to 0.5%. Sequenced input: naive CXCR3- CD8+ T cells from blood. The subset here: CD45RO-CCR7+CD27+CD95- naive CD8+ T cells lacking CXCR3 (TNR3-). The chain links TRBV12-3 or TRBV12-4 to TRBJ2-1; the TCRdb D gene call, TRBD2, has no DNA to confirm it. This sequence was found in a human donor in good health. Some clones in this sample may be carry-over from other donors' samples. The chain's CDR3 is CASSLVPSGGVPLYNEQFF.